This T cell receptor beta chain was recovered during a study of T-cell memory formation after mild COVID-19 (dated by TCRdb to the early 2020s). Regarding the study in general: Most TCR sequence clusters were specific to one of the two donors. The cohort was made up of two young adult volunteers, one female and one male, who were previously healthy. In two donors, T-cell clones that expanded and contracted after mild COVID-19 were tracked by sequencing TCRalpha and TCRbeta repertoires over time. Findings and caveats that apply to the study as a whole: Only a couple of mild cases were covered by the study, and larger cohorts that include severe cases with pre-infection samples were considered necessary. Contracting CD4+ clones were located mainly in the CM and EM memory subsets, whereas CD8+ clones were found to be enriched in EMRA. Whether the second-wave clones peaking on day 37 were SARS-CoV-2 specific was not confirmed. From day 15 to 85, contracting clones showed balanced CD4/CD8 phenotypes, whereas a second wave of clones that expanded from day 15 to 37 leaned towards CD4+. Some responding clones were detected in pre-infection memory, which suggested that pre-existing cross-reactive memory T cells had joined the SARS-CoV-2 response.

Ficoll-Paque density gradient centrifugation was the method used to isolate PBMCs. Reading from cysteine to phenylalanine, the CDR3 counts 13 amino acids. Only the CDR3 part of the read is kept: 39 bases, read in frame from the first base. CDR1 PRHDT and CDR2 FYEKMQ were looked up in the germline V gene (reference sequence). V is trimmed back by 0 bases and J by 7 bases, and the junction contains 0 bases that no gene match accounts for. The reads were generated on an Illumina NovaSeq 6000. Using 5'RACE with constant-segment primers, TCRalpha and TCRbeta cDNA libraries were constructed, with sample barcodes and unique molecular identifiers added in the process. RNA was extracted from every sample with Trizol reagent. Libraries were amplified in two PCR steps, with a second sample barcode and Illumina TruSeq adapters added in the second step. Sequencing of libraries was performed on an Illumina NovaSeq with 2 x 150 bp paired-end reads. Turning to the authors' computational methods: With migec v1.2.7, reads were demultiplexed and then collapsed into UMI-guided consensus sequences. Using mixcr v2.1.11, UMI consensuses were aligned to TRA and TRB V and J templates and then assembled into clonotypes. Expanded or contracted clonotypes were those called significant by both edgeR and NoisET, with noise models trained on biological replicates. For edgeR calls, a false discovery rate-adjusted p below 0.01 and a log2 fold-change threshold of 1 were applied. As an exploratory analysis of dynamics, max-normalized trajectories of the 1000 most abundant clonotypes were examined with PCA combined with hierarchical clustering. Separately sequenced CD4+ and CD8+ repertoires were used to assign the CD4 or CD8 phenotype of responding clones. The raw public reads went through TCRdb reprocessing: fastp at Q25, MiXCR clone calling, in-frame beta chains kept. Each entry is one CDR3 protein sequence, shown with its most common DNA and genes. It is TCRdb's table, rather than the study itself, that gives the V and J calls and clone size. Here the sample has about 13,000 distinct CDR3 sequences; about 17% occur a single time. Under 60% of the sample lies in the top ten.

This clonotype is classified as medium-sized (0.01 to 0.1%). Its antigen remains undetermined. One base away there is no much larger clone; base qualities are not given. The sample comprised PBMCs or a T cell subset sorted from them (not recorded which). The source of this sequence is a young man who had mild COVID-19 (a few samples of this study predate the infection). The sample titles of this study are shuffled in the database, so cell type and time point are left out; the donor was told from shared clones. In this chain, TRBV13 is recombined with TRBJ1-2; TRBD1 agrees with 9 junctional bases. Here the CDR3 is given as CASSLGTGGGYTF. The DNA is as follows: TGTGCCAGCAGCTTAGGGACAGGGGGTGGCTACACCTTC.